These 30 T cell receptor beta chains originate from one sample sequenced in a study of T-cell reconstitution after alpha-beta-depleted transplantation in children. Study results and limitations: T cells produced anew were the main source of T-cell counts and diversity one year after transplant.

Researchers prepared the TCRbeta library using unique molecular identifiers, the study reports. TCRdb reprocessed the PCR reads with MiXCR, giving one entry per CDR3 protein. Among some 300,000 distinct CDR3 sequences, roughly 8.2% were seen once, and the ten largest hold approximately 9.6%. For these TCRs, the target antigens are not known. This specimen was peripheral blood, taken 360 days after TCRalphabeta/CD19-depleted stem cell transplant. All receptors come from a female patient aged 2-15 years who had a stem cell transplant for Fanconi anemia, so the T cells may come from the graft donor.

This clonotype has more than one count but fewer than ten. The V and J genes are TRBV19 and TRBJ2-7, with D perhaps matching TRBD2 (5 bases). This CDR3 is built from 14 residues. CDR1 is LNHDA and CDR2 is SQIVND in the germline V gene (reference sequence). The V and J ends lost 4 bases and 6 bases respectively, with 16 bases between them. CDR3 residues: CASSTGMHVSEQYF. The CDR3 region has the DNA TGTGCCAGTAGTACCGGGATGCATGTTTCCGAGCAGTACTTC.

This clonotype was detected a few times. The chain combines TRBV15 with TRBJ2-5; D is possibly TRBD1 (5 bases). V shed 3 bases and J shed 5 bases, with 10 bases lying between them. The CDR3 covers 13 residues. The germline CDR1 and CDR2 sequences are LNHNV and YYDKDF (reference sequence). DNA of the CDR3: TGTGCCACCAGCAGCAGGTCAGGGGAGACCCAGTACTTC. Residues: CATSSRSGETQYF. Drawing the rest from reference TRBV15 and TRBJ2-5, the complete variable domain is DAMVIQNPRYQVTQFGKPVTLSCSQTLNHNVMYWYQQKSSQAPKLLFHYYDKDFNNEADTPDNFQSRRPNTSFCFLDIRSPGLGDTAMYLCATSSRSGETQYFGPGTRLLVL.

This clonotype was counted ten times or more. This rearrangement joins TRBV5-1 to TRBJ2-3; a weak D match, TRBD2 (5 bases). The CDR3 is 12 residues long. The V gene's germline CDR1 is SGHRS and CDR2 YFSETQ. Trimming removed 2 bases from V and 6 bases from J, with 7 bases in between. In DNA form, the CDR3 reads TGCGCCAGCAGCTTAAGAGGGGATACGCAGTATTTT. Translated: CASSLRGDTQYF.

This clonotype was detected ten times or more. This chain links TRBV5-1 with TRBJ1-1; D possibly corresponds to TRBD1 (5 bases). The CDR3 is made up of 15 amino acids. Trimming removed 1 base from V and 6 bases from J, with 16 bases in between. Per germline, CDR1 SGHRS and CDR2 YFSETQ. The CDR3 reads CASSLKFRGNPEAFF. CDR3 bases: TGCGCCAGCAGCTTGAAGTTCCGGGGGAATCCTGAAGCTTTCTTT.

This chain's CDR3 is CASSLTTGGDGYTF. The CDR3 DNA is TGTGCCAGCAGCTTAACGACAGGGGGGGATGGCTACACCTTC. The chain recombines TRBV7-3 with TRBJ1-2; the match to TRBD1 covers 9 bases. The J segment lost 6 bases and the V segment lost 0 bases, leaving 2 bases of the junction unmatched. The CDR3 extends over 14 amino acids. The V gene's germline CDR1 is SGHTA and CDR2 FQGTGA. The variable domain in full, completed from reference TRBV7-3 and TRBJ1-2, reads GAGVSQTPSNKVTEKGKYVELRCDPISGHTALYWYRQSLGQGPEFLIYFQGTGAADDSGLPNDRFFAVRPEGSVSTLKIQRTERGDSAVYLCASSLTTGGDGYTFGSGTRLTVV.

This clonotype was seen at least ten times. The chain combines TRBV5-1 with TRBJ2-1; no clear D. The germline CDR1 and CDR2 sequences are SGHRS and YFSETQ. Trimming shortened V by 0 bases and J by 6 bases, and 7 bases separated the two germline ends. The CDR3 is 13 residues long. The CDR3 nucleotides are TGCGCCAGCAGCTTGGTCGGATCCAATGAGCAGTTCTTC. Protein sequence: CASSLVGSNEQFF.

The chain couples TRBV14 to TRBJ2-3; D is undetermined. The CDR3 has 12 residues. From germline, CDR1 is SGHDN and CDR2 FVKESK. V dropped 4 bases and J dropped 4 bases, with 6 bases sitting between them. CDR3 residues: CASSRNSDTQYF. DNA for the CDR3: TGTGCCAGCAGCCGTAATTCAGATACGCAGTATTTT.

This chain connects TRBV15 to TRBJ2-5, with unresolved D. CDR3 length: 15 residues. Germline-derived CDR1 and CDR2 are LNHNV and YYDKDF (reference sequence). V dropped 0 bases and J dropped 5 bases, with 13 bases sitting between them. The CDR3 DNA sequence: TGTGCCACCAGCAGAGATTATGGGATTAGGGAGACCCAGTACTTC. Translation gives CATSRDYGIRETQYF.

This clonotype was picked up many times. The gene calls are TRBV9 and TRBJ2-5; 10 bases align to TRBD2. V shed 4 bases, J shed 0 bases, and the junction held 12 bases outside the gene matches. The CDR3 runs 18 residues. From germline, CDR1 is SGDLS and CDR2 YYNGEE. The CDR3 DNA reads as TGTGCCAGCAGCAAGTTACCCACAGGGACTAGCGACCAAGAGACCCAGTACTTC. Translated, it gives CASSKLPTGTSDQETQYF.

This clonotype was observed a handful of times. V and J are TRBV5-5 and TRBJ1-3; 8 nucleotides align to TRBD1. The ends lost 1 base at V and 3 bases at J; junction bases unmatched: 9. From germline, CDR1 is SGHKS and CDR2 YYEKEE (reference sequence). The CDR3 is made up of 17 amino acids. This CDR3 is CASSLWTGKGSGNTIYF. The DNA of the CDR3 is TGTGCCAGCAGCTTGTGGACAGGGAAAGGTAGTGGAAACACCATATATTTT.

This clonotype appeared many times. The rearrangement links TRBV29-1 to TRBJ2-3; no reliable D call. CDR3 length: 11 amino acids. Germline CDR1 SQVTM, CDR2 ANQGSEA. The germline V and J ends were trimmed by 7 bases and 1 base, with 6 bases remaining between them. Written as DNA, the CDR3 is TGCAGCGCAGAGGGCACAGATACGCAGTATTTT. Its protein product is CSAEGTDTQYF.

The CDR3 here is CASSLQGPFSYEQYF. As DNA, the CDR3 is TGTGCCAGCAGTTTACAGGGCCCCTTCTCCTACGAGCAGTACTTC. The gene calls are TRBV27 and TRBJ2-7, with a tentative D call TRBD1 (5 bases). V lost 2 bases and J lost 0, with 11 bases in between. Germline loops: CDR1 MNHEY, CDR2 SMNVEV (reference sequence). This CDR3 has 15 amino acids.

This clonotype has a count of ten or more. V gene TRBV15 combines with J gene TRBJ2-7; D call uncertain. This CDR3 has 13 residues. Germline CDR1 and CDR2: LNHNV and YYDKDF (reference sequence). Trimming left V 1 base short and J 3 bases short, with 7 bases between. The CDR3 bases are TGTGCCACCAGCAGAGGGTGGGTCTACGAGCAGTACTTC. As protein: CATSRGWVYEQYF.

This clonotype occurred many times. At one boundary the junction diverges from the germline segment, which might be a read error. The rearrangement joins TRBV12-3 or TRBV12-4 to TRBJ2-2, with D possibly being TRBD2 (5 bases). This CDR3 comprises 13 residues. The chain's CDR3 is CASSRARTGDLFF. DNA for the CDR3: TGTGCCAGCAGCCGGGCACGGACCGGGGATCTGTTTTTT.

This clonotype was picked up many times. The rearrangement links TRBV6-5 to TRBJ2-2; D is unclear. Per the germline V gene, CDR1 is MNHEY and CDR2 is SVGAGI. The CDR3 length is 16 residues. Trimming removed 0 bases from V and 3 bases from J, with 11 bases in between. CDR3 in DNA: TGTGCCAGCAGTTACTCCTCGGTATCCTACACCGGGGAGCTGTTTTTT. This encodes CASSYSSVSYTGELFF.

There are many counts of this clonotype. The chain couples TRBV5-1 to TRBJ1-1, with D perhaps matching TRBD1 (5 bases). The CDR3 sequence is 13 residues long. Germline lookup yields CDR1 SGHRS and CDR2 YFSETQ. Trimming took 6 bases from V and 5 from J, leaving 14 bases between them. CDR3 residues: CASIGGAGTEAFF. The CDR3 region has the DNA TGCGCCAGCATCGGAGGGGCGGGGACTGAAGCTTTCTTT. Full variable domain (missing parts from reference TRBV5-1 and TRBJ1-1): KAGVTQTPRYLIKTRGQQVTLSCSPISGHRSVSWYQQTPGQGLQFLFEYFSETQRNKGNFPGRFSGRQFSNSRSEMNVSTLELGDSALYLCASIGGAGTEAFFGQGTRLTVV.

This clonotype has at least ten counts. The chain employs TRBV7-7 and TRBJ2-2; possible D gene TRBD1, 6 bases. The CDR3 runs to 15 residues. Germline V gene lookup returns CDR1 SSHAT and CDR2 FNYEAQ (reference sequence). V gave up 5 bases and J gave up 2 bases, with 12 bases separating them. DNA for the CDR3: TGTGCCAGCAGCCGGACAGCTCCTAACACCGGGGAGCTGTTTTTT. Its protein is CASSRTAPNTGELFF.

The chain couples TRBV11-2 to TRBJ2-5; 9 bases align to TRBD1. Unmatched junction bases numbered 3, after V lost 5 bases and J lost 2 bases. The CDR3 loop spans 14 amino acids. Germline CDR1 reads SGHAT; CDR2 reads FQNNGV. The CDR3 loop reads CASSPGTGQETQYF. DNA of the CDR3: TGTGCCAGCAGCCCCGGGACAGGGCAAGAGACCCAGTACTTC.

The table lists this clonotype with many counts. This chain joins TRBV11-3 and TRBJ2-1; D gene unclear. CDR3 size: 14 residues. V dropped 7 bases and J dropped 7 bases, with 17 bases sitting between them. Germline V lookup: CDR1 SGHNT, CDR2 YENEEA. The CDR3 DNA follows: TGTGCCAGCAAAAGCGCGGACGTAGGGAATGAGCAGTTCTTC. This codes for CASKSADVGNEQFF.

In its sample, this clonotype was seen many times. The rearrangement links TRBV12-3 or TRBV12-4 to TRBJ2-3; D is undetermined. V was clipped by 4 bases and J by 6 bases, with 8 bases between them. The CDR3 runs 12 residues. In nucleotides, the CDR3 is TGTGCCAGCAGTTCCTCGTTGGATACGCAGTATTTT. It yields the protein CASSSSLDTQYF.

In its sample, this clonotype was seen many times. V and J are TRBV20-1 and TRBJ2-7, with TRBD1 as a possible D gene (5 bases). V dropped 1 base and J dropped 4 bases, with 8 bases sitting between them. Germline V gives CDR1 DFQATT, CDR2 SNEGSKA (reference sequence). The CDR3 is 12 residues long. Here the CDR3 reads CSARGQNYEQYF. The CDR3 nucleotides read TGCAGTGCTAGAGGACAGAATTACGAGCAGTACTTC.

In its sample, this clonotype was seen many times. This rearrangement joins TRBV5-1 to TRBJ2-5, with D possibly being TRBD1 (6 bases). Germline CDR1 SGHRS, CDR2 YFSETQ. The V end lost 4 bases, the J end lost 2 bases, and 9 bases lay between the germline ends. The CDR3 runs 13 residues. CDR3 nucleotides: TGCGCCAGCAGCCGAGGACAGCAAGAGACCCAGTACTTC. Its protein is CASSRGQQETQYF.

V gene TRBV5-1 combines with J gene TRBJ2-1, with TRBD2 matching over 11 bases. Germline CDR1 and CDR2: SGHRS and YFSETQ. V was clipped by 4 bases and J by 0 bases; unmatched bases: 21. CDR3 length equals 22 residues. In nucleotides, the CDR3 is TGCGCCAGCAGCCTCCCGCACTTTACTAGCGGGGGCGCTTCGAGCTCCTACAATGAGCAGTTCTTC. As protein: CASSLPHFTSGGASSSYNEQFF. Full variable domain (rest looked up from reference TRBV5-1 and TRBJ2-1): KAGVTQTPRYLIKTRGQQVTLSCSPISGHRSVSWYQQTPGQGLQFLFEYFSETQRNKGNFPGRFSGRQFSNSRSEMNVSTLELGDSALYLCASSLPHFTSGGASSSYNEQFFGPGTRLTVL.

This clonotype has at least ten counts. The chain has TRBV4-3 and TRBJ1-2; D is uncertain. The CDR3 is 14 residues long. The germline CDR1 and CDR2 sequences are LGHNA and YSLEER. Trimming stripped 1 base from V and 4 bases from J, with 10 bases between. The CDR3 region has the DNA TGCGCCAGCAGCCAAGTAGTCCCAGCCTATGGCTACACCTTC. Amino acid sequence: CASSQVVPAYGYTF.

This clonotype has more than one count but fewer than ten. This rearrangement joins TRBV3-1 to TRBJ2-6; D gene ambiguous. Germline values: CDR1 LGHDT, CDR2 YNNKEL (reference sequence). V shed 4 bases and J shed 0 bases, with 10 bases lying between them. The CDR3 extends over 16 amino acids. The DNA for the CDR3 is TGTGCCAGCAGCCCATGGGGAACCTCTGGGGCCAACGTCCTGACTTTC. Residues: CASSPWGTSGANVLTF.

This sequence joins TRBV6-5 and TRBJ2-7, with unresolved D. The CDR3 spans 14 residues. The germline CDR1 and CDR2 sequences are MNHEY and SVGAGI. The germline V and J ends were trimmed by 2 bases and 5 bases, with 13 bases remaining between them. CDR3 sequence (DNA): TGTGCCAGCAGTTACGGCTACCTCACGGACGAGCAGTACTTC. Amino acid sequence: CASSYGYLTDEQYF.

This clonotype was detected ten times or more. The chain links TRBV15 to TRBJ2-2; unclear D gene. V was pared by 0 bases and J by 3 bases, with 11 bases between. Germline CDR1 LNHNV, CDR2 YYDKDF (reference sequence). This CDR3 has 16 amino acids. CDR3: CATSRDSGPYTGELFF. The CDR3 nucleotides are TGTGCCACCAGCAGAGATTCTGGGCCTTACACCGGGGAGCTGTTTTTT.

This clonotype was observed many times. The gene calls are TRBV20-1 and TRBJ2-3; 9 positions match TRBD2. With V trimmed by 3 bases and J by 7 bases, 14 bases remained unmatched. Germline CDR1 is DFQATT and CDR2 is SNEGSKA (reference sequence). CDR3 length equals 16 residues. CDR3: CSARGSWRGGSNTQYF. In DNA form, the CDR3 reads TGCAGTGCTAGGGGCTCGTGGCGGGGGGGCTCGAATACGCAGTATTTT.

The chain uses TRBV6-5 and TRBJ1-2, with D uncertain. Trimming removed 0 bases from V and 1 base from J, with 15 bases in between. The CDR3 length is 17 residues. Germline-derived CDR1 and CDR2 are MNHEY and SVGAGI. The CDR3, as DNA: TGTGCCAGCAGTTACTCACCTCTCGGGGAGGTTAACTATGGCTACACCTTC. Translation gives CASSYSPLGEVNYGYTF.

This clonotype was observed a few times. This rearrangement joins TRBV28 to TRBJ1-2; weak D call: TRBD1 (6 bases). There are 13 residues in the CDR3. Trimming removed 5 bases at V and 8 bases at J, with 15 bases between. Germline assignment: CDR1 MDHEN and CDR2 SYDVKM. The CDR3 protein is CASSVITGYGYTF. The CDR3 region has the DNA TGTGCCAGCAGTGTGATCACAGGGTACGGCTACACCTTC.